This T cell receptor (beta chain) is from a study of tumor-infiltrating lymphocytes in primary liver carcinoma. The wider study: These were node-negative, non-metastatic T1-T3 tumors of about 4 to 11 cm. Productive TCRbeta read counts per sample ran from roughly 3.65 to 7.13 million and were similar across tissue types. Whole-study findings and limits: Less overlap was seen in tumor-adjacent and tumor-blood pairs than in tumor region pairs. Tumors had a significantly higher top-250-clone fraction than blood (p = 0.039).

As for this clonotype: Its target is not known.

For each extraction, RNA and DNA were obtained together from 20-30 mg of unsorted bulk tissue. Germline V CDR1 and CDR2: SGHRS, YFSETQ. Unmatched junction bases numbered 10, after V lost 3 bases and J lost 5 bases. This CDR3 is built from 15 residues. From about 490 ng of total RNA, TCR beta-specific cDNA was reverse-transcribed using a constant-region primer. Slightly modified ARM-PCR with three nested multiplex PCR rounds yielded TCR beta libraries. TRBV1-TRBV30 forward primers paired with a C-beta reverse primer were used in the first two PCR rounds, which ran roughly 9 cycles each. Using its own MiXCR run on the multiplex PCR reads, TCRdb lists one record per CDR3 protein. The sample shows approximately 100,000 distinct CDR3 sequences, 65% to 75% of them seen only once.

The sequence was obtained from a woman in her sixties with primary liver carcinoma and hepatitis B virus infection. The chain employs TRBV5-1 and TRBJ2-7; TRBD2 aligns across 8 bases. The sample was liver tumor tissue from sampling region 2. Subset described: tumor region T2, inferior pole. CDR3 nucleotides: TGCGCCAGCAGCTCAGCGACTAGCGCCGGTCACGAGCAGTACTTC. Protein product: CASSSATSAGHEQYF.